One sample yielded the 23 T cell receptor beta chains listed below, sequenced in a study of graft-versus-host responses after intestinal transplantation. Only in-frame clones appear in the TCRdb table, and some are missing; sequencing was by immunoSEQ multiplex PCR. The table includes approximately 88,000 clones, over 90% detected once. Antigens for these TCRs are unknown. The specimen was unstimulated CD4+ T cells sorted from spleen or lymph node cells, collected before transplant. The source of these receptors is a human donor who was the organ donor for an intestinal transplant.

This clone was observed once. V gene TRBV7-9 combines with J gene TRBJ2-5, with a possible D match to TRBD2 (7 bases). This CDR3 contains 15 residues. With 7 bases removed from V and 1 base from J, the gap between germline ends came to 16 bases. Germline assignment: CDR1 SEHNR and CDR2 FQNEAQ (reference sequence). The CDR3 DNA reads TGTGCCAGCACCCCCTGGGGAGGGGGCCAAGAGACCCAGTACTTC. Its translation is CASTPWGGGQETQYF.

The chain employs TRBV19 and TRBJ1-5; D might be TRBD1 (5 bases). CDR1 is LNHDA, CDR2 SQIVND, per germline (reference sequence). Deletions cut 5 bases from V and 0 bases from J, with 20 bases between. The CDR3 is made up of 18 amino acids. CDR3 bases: TGTGCCAGTAGTGTAACCGGGACGCAAATCTATAGCAATCAGCCCCAGCATTTT. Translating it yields CASSVTGTQIYSNQPQHF.

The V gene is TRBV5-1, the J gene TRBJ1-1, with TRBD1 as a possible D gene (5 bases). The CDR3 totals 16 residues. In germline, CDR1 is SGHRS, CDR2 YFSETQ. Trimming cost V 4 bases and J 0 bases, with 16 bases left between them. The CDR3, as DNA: TGCGCCAGCAGCACCAACCCCCCGGGGGTGAACACTGAAGCTTTCTTT. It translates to CASSTNPPGVNTEAFF.

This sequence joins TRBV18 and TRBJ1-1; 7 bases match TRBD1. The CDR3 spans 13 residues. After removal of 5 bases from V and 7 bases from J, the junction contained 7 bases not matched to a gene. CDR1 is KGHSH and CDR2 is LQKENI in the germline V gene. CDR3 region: CASSGDRHHEAFF. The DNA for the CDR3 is TGTGCCAGCTCAGGGGACAGACACCATGAAGCTTTCTTT.

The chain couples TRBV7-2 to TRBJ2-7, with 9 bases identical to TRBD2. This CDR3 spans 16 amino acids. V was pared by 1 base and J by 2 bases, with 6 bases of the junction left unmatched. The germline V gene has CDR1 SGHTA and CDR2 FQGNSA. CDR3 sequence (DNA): TGTGCCAGCAGCTTAGGAGGGACTAGCATTGCCTACGAGCAGTACTTC. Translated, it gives CASSLGGTSIAYEQYF.

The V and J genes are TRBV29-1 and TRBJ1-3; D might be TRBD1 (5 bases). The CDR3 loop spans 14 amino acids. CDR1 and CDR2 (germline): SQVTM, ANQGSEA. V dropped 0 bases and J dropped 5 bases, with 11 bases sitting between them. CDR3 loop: CSVEDMGERNTIYF. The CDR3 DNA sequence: TGCAGCGTTGAAGACATGGGGGAGCGAAACACCATATATTTT. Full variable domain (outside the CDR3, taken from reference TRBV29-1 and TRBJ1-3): SAVISQKPSRDICQRGTSLTIQCQVDSQVTMMFWYRQQPGQSLTLIATANQGSEATYESGFVIDKFPISRPNLTFSTLTVSNMSPEDSSIYLCSVEDMGERNTIYFGEGSWLTVV.

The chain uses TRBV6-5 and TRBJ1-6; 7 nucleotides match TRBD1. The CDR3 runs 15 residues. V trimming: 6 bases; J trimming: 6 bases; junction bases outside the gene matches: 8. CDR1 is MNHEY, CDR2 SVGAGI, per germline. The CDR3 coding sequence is TGTGCCAGCAGCAGGCAGGGGGGGACTAATTCACCCCTCCACTTT. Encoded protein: CASSRQGGTNSPLHF.

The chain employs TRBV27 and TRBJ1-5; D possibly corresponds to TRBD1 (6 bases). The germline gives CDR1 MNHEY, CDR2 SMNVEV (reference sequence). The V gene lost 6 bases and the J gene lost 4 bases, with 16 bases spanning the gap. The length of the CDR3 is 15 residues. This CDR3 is CASSPTGTWNQPQHF. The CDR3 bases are TGTGCCAGCAGCCCAACGGGGACATGGAATCAGCCCCAGCATTTT.

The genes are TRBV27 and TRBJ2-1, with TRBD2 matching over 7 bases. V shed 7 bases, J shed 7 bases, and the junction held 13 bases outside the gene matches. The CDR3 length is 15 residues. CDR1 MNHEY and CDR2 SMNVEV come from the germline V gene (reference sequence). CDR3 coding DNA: TGTGCCAGCACCCCGCCGGGGCGGGGGTTTAATGAGCAGTTCTTC. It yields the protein CASTPPGRGFNEQFF.

DNA for the CDR3: TGCAGCGTTGTCCGGACAGGGGGCGCTCAGGCAGATACGCAGTATTTT. Protein sequence: CSVVRTGGAQADTQYF. The chain links TRBV29-1 to TRBJ2-3; 11 bases align to TRBD1. The V gene's germline CDR1 is SQVTM and CDR2 ANQGSEA. The CDR3 sequence is 16 residues long. The trim removed 4 bases at V and 4 bases at J, leaving 10 bases unmatched.

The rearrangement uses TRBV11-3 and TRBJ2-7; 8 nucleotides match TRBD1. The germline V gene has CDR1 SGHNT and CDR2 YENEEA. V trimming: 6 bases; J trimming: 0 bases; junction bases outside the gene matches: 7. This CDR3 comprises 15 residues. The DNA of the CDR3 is TGTGCCAGCAGACGAGACAGGGGAAGCTCCTACGAGCAGTACTTC. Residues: CASRRDRGSSYEQYF.

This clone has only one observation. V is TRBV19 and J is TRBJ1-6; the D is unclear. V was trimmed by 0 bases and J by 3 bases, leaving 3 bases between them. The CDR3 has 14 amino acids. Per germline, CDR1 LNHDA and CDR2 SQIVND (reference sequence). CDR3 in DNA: TGTGCCAGTAGTATAGACAGCTATAATTCACCCCTCCACTTT. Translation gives CASSIDSYNSPLHF.

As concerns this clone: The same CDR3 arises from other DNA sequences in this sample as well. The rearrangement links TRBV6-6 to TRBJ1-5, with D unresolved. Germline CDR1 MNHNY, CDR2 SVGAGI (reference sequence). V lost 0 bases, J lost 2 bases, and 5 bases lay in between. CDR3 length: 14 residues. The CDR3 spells CASSYSTGNQPQHF. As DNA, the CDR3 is TGTGCCAGCAGTTACTCGACTGGCAATCAGCCCCAGCATTTT.

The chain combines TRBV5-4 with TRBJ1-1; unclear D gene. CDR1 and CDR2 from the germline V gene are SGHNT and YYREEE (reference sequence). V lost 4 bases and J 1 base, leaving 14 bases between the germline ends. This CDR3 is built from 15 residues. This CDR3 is CASSLGGGGNTEAFF. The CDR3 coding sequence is TGTGCCAGCAGCCTGGGAGGAGGAGGGAACACTGAAGCTTTCTTT.

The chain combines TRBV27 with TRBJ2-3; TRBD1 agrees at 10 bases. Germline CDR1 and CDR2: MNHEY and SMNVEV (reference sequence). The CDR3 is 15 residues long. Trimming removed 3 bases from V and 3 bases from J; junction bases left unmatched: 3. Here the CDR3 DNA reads TGTGCCAGCAGTTTTCCGGGACAGGGGACAGATACGCAGTATTTT. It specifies CASSFPGQGTDTQYF.

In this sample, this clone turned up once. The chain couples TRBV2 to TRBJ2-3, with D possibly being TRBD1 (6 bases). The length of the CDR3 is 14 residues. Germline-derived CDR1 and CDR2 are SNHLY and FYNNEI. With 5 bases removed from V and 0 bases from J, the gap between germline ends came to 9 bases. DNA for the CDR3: TGTGCCAGCAGTCAAGACAGGAGCACAGATACGCAGTATTTT. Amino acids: CASSQDRSTDTQYF.

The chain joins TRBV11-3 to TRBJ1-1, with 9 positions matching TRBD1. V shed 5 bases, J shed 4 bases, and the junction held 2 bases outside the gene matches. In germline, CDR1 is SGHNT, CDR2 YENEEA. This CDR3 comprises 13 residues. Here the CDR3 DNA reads TGTGCCAGCAGCGAACAGGGGGCCACTGAAGCTTTCTTT. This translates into CASSEQGATEAFF.

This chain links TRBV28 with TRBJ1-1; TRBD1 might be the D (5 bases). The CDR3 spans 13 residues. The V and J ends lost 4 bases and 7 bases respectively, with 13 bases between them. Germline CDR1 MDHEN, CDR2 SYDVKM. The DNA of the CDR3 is TGTGCCAGCAGTTCCCCGGGGCTTCGTGAAGCTTTCTTT. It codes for CASSSPGLREAFF.

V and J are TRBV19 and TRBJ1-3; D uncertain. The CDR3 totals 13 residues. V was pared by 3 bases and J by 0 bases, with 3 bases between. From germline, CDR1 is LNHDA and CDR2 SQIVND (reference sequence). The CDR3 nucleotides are TGTGCCAGTAGTATCCTCTCTGGAAACACCATATATTTT. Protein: CASSILSGNTIYF.

The CDR3 region has the DNA TGTGCCAGCATGCGGAGTAGCGGGGGGGCCGGCGAGCAGTACTTC. This translates into CASMRSSGGAGEQYF. The V gene is TRBV7-2, the J gene TRBJ2-7, with 11 nucleotides matching TRBD2. V shed 7 bases, J shed 6 bases, and the junction held 11 bases outside the gene matches. Looked up from germline, CDR1 is SGHTA and CDR2 is FQGNSA. The CDR3 is 15 amino acids.

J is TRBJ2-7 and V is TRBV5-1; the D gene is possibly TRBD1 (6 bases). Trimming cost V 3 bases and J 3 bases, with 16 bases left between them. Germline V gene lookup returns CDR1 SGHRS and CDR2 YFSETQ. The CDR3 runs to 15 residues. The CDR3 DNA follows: TGCGCCAGCAGCTCCGCGCCGGACAGTTTCTACGAGCAGTACTTC. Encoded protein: CASSSAPDSFYEQYF.

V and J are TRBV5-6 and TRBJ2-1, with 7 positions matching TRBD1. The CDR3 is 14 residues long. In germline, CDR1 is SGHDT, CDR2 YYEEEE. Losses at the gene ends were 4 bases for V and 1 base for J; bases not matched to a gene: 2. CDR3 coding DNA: TGTGCCAGCAGCCCGGGACAGTCCTACAATGAGCAGTTCTTC. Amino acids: CASSPGQSYNEQFF.

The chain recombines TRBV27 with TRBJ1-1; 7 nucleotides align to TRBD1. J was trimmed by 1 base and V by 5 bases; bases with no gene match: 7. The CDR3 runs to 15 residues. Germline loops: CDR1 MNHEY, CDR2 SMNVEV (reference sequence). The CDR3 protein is CASSGDRLKNTEAFF. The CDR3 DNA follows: TGTGCCAGCAGTGGGGACAGATTAAAGAACACTGAAGCTTTCTTT.